The text below deals with one T cell receptor (beta chain). Its specificity is unknown. V was cut by 3 bases and J by 1 base, with 6 bases left in between. The length of the CDR3 is 13 residues. Per the germline V gene, CDR1 is MNHEY and CDR2 is SMNVEV (reference sequence). This record belongs to a study of CD8+ T cells in alopecia areata. Following extraction, RNA underwent reverse transcription to cDNA, which served as the sequencing template. The repertoire was sequenced with immunoSEQ multiplex PCR; TCRdb's copy has only in-frame clones and lacks some. The profile shows some 150,000 clones, around 82% of them singletons. Treatment denoted: oral pan-JAK inhibitor, 5-10 mg twice daily. Study-level findings and limits: Clonality in lesional scalp, especially alopecia totalis/universalis, exceeded that of normal scalp.

The rearrangement links TRBV27 to TRBJ1-1; D call uncertain. The sequence was obtained from a human donor with alopecia areata. Sequenced here: CD8+ T cells sorted from blood, sampled at week 4, from a patient treated with tofacitinib. This CDR3 reads CASSFVGNTEAFF. The CDR3, as DNA: TGTGCCAGCAGTTTTGTGGGGAACACTGAAGCTTTCTTT.